Shown below are 29 T cell receptor beta chains from a single sample sequenced in a study of T cell responses to AZD1222 COVID-19 vaccine. The assay was immunoSEQ multiplex PCR, and TCRdb's table has in-frame clones only and misses some. There are around 90,000 clones in the sample; around nine tenths occur only once, and around 5.5% lies in the top ten. Sequenced material: peripheral blood, taken on day 0 of MenACWY control vaccination. The origin of the receptors is an adult in good health.

This clone was found once. This chain connects TRBV18 to TRBJ2-3; 8 bases line up with TRBD1. V dropped 4 bases and J dropped 5; count of bases not matched to a gene: 5. This CDR3 is built from 14 residues. Germline loops: CDR1 KGHSH, CDR2 LQKENI. Written as DNA, the CDR3 is TGTGCCAGCTCACTGGACAGGGAGGTAGATACGCAGTATTTT. The encoded protein is CASSLDREVDTQYF.

The V gene is TRBV10-3, the J gene TRBJ2-1; D is perhaps TRBD2 (6 bases). This CDR3 is built from 13 residues. V lost 9 bases and J lost 0, with 9 bases in between. Germline values: CDR1 ENHRY, CDR2 SYGVKD. The CDR3 sequence is CAIRGSSYNEQFF. The CDR3 DNA reads as TGTGCCATTCGGGGGAGCTCCTACAATGAGCAGTTCTTC.

CDR3 region: CASSQDSGSSGNTIYF. In DNA, the CDR3 is TGCGCCAGCAGCCAAGACTCAGGAAGCTCTGGAAACACCATATATTTT. The V gene is TRBV4-3, the J gene TRBJ1-3, with D unresolved. The germline CDR1 and CDR2 sequences are LGHNA and YSLEER. This CDR3 spans 16 amino acids. Between the trimmed V and J ends, which lost 0 bases and 0 bases, there was a span of 9 bases.

This clone has only one observation. The chain recombines TRBV27 with TRBJ2-2, with 9 bases identical to TRBD1. After removal of 5 bases from V and 4 bases from J, the junction contained 5 bases not matched to a gene. In germline, CDR1 is MNHEY, CDR2 SMNVEV (reference sequence). The CDR3 runs to 15 residues. The CDR3 is CASSPGTGITGELFF. The CDR3 nucleotides read TGTGCCAGCAGTCCCGGGACAGGGATCACCGGGGAGCTGTTTTTT.

This clone has just one count. The chain employs TRBV11-2 and TRBJ2-3, with 9 bases identical to TRBD2. There are 15 residues in the CDR3. The junction had 8 bases not matched to a gene; V was cut back by 4 bases and J by 6 bases. Germline values: CDR1 SGHAT, CDR2 FQNNGV. The CDR3: CASSSSFSGGDTQYF. Written as DNA, the CDR3 is TGTGCCAGCAGCTCGTCTTTCAGCGGGGGGGATACGCAGTATTTT.

This chain links TRBV20-1 with TRBJ2-2; D not resolved. Germline V gene sequence: CDR1 DFQATT, CDR2 SNEGSKA (reference sequence). V was shortened by 3 bases and J by 1 base, with 9 bases between the two germline ends. The CDR3 runs to 14 residues. In DNA, the CDR3 is TGCAGTGCTAGTGGAGTGTGGAACACCGGGGAGCTGTTTTTT. The encoded protein is CSASGVWNTGELFF.

The rearrangement links TRBV21-1 to TRBJ1-2; the D call in the table, TRBD1, was not verified against the DNA. TRBV21-1 is termed a pseudogene. This CDR3 is built from 15 residues. CDR3 amino acids: CASSKGKGVNWGYTF. Here the CDR3 DNA reads TGTGCCAGCAGCAAAGGAAAAGGGGTCAACTGGGGCTACACCTTC.

The CDR3 DNA reads as TGTGCCAGCAGCCAAGATTTAGTGGTGGGCACTGAAGCTTTCTTT. It is translated as CASSQDLVVGTEAFF. V is TRBV14 and J is TRBJ1-1; D remains ambiguous. V gave up 0 bases and J gave up 4 bases, with 12 bases separating them. The length of the CDR3 is 15 residues. Germline CDR1 SGHDN, CDR2 FVKESK.

The chain is built from TRBV3-1 (or the pseudogene TRBV3-2) and TRBJ2-3; D may be TRBD1 (7 bases). CDR1 is LGHDT, CDR2 YNNKEL, per germline (reference sequence). The ends were cut back, 4 bases at V and 2 bases at J, with 10 bases in the middle. The CDR3 totals 14 residues. CDR3 nucleotides: TGTGCCAGCAGCCGACAGGGACTCACAGATACGCAGTATTTT. Its protein product is CASSRQGLTDTQYF.

This chain uses TRBV19 with TRBJ1-2, with TRBD1 as a possible D gene (6 bases). Trimming removed 9 bases at V and 6 bases at J, with 20 bases between. Germline CDR1 and CDR2: LNHDA and SQIVND (reference sequence). CDR3 size: 14 residues. Written as DNA, the CDR3 is TGTGCCAGAGAAACCGGGACACCTAGCAATGGCTACACCTTC. This gives the protein CARETGTPSNGYTF.

The rearrangement uses TRBV29-1 and TRBJ1-4, with 10 bases fitting TRBD1. Germline CDR1 and CDR2: SQVTM and ANQGSEA. V was pared by 7 bases and J by 5 bases, with 4 bases of the junction left unmatched. The CDR3 runs to 13 residues. The CDR3 nucleotides read TGCAGCGGCGGACAGGGGGTGAATGAAAAACTGTTTTTT. Encoded protein: CSGGQGVNEKLFF.

The rearrangement joins TRBV6-6 to TRBJ2-2; perhaps TRBD1 as D (6 bases). CDR1 is MNHNY, CDR2 SVGAGI, per germline (reference sequence). The CDR3 has 17 amino acids. V lost 5 bases, J lost 2 bases, and 18 bases lay in between. CDR3 nucleotides: TGTGCCAGCAGTCTTAAACCGGGACACTCTAACACCGGGGAGCTGTTTTTT. Residues: CASSLKPGHSNTGELFF.

The chain joins TRBV29-1 to TRBJ2-7; no clear D. The germline V gene has CDR1 SQVTM and CDR2 ANQGSEA. The CDR3 has 14 residues. Trimming removed 1 base from V and 2 bases from J, with 12 bases in between. The CDR3 here is CSVEGPANAYEQYF. The CDR3 coding sequence is TGCAGCGTTGAAGGGCCCGCAAACGCCTACGAGCAGTACTTC.

This chain joins TRBV18 and TRBJ1-5, with 7 bases identical to TRBD1. CDR1 KGHSH and CDR2 LQKENI come from the germline V gene. Unmatched junction bases numbered 1, after V lost 1 base and J lost 4 bases. CDR3 length: 14 residues. CDR3 region: CASSPQQGNQPQHF. For the CDR3, the DNA is TGTGCCAGCTCACCACAACAGGGGAATCAGCCCCAGCATTTT.

The V gene is TRBV6-5, the J gene TRBJ2-2; D ambiguous. Trimming shortened V by 6 bases and J by 7 bases, and 12 bases separated the two germline ends. CDR3 size: 13 residues. Germline V gene data show CDR1 as MNHEY and CDR2 as SVGAGI. The CDR3 here is CASRQFMGGELFF. CDR3 in DNA: TGTGCCAGCAGGCAGTTTATGGGCGGGGAGCTGTTTTTT.

The V call is TRBV2, the J call TRBJ1-4, with D hard to call. Germline V gives CDR1 SNHLY, CDR2 FYNNEI. The CDR3 spans 12 residues. Trimming took 4 bases from V and 10 from J, leaving 10 bases between them. DNA for the CDR3: TGTGCCAGCAGTGGGTTGATGGGAAAACTGTTTTTT. Its protein is CASSGLMGKLFF.

V gene TRBV18 combines with J gene TRBJ1-2, with D perhaps TRBD1 (5 bases). The CDR3 spans 16 residues. The V gene lost 0 bases and the J gene lost 3 bases, with 14 bases spanning the gap. The V gene's germline CDR1 is KGHSH and CDR2 LQKENI. The CDR3 reads CASSPPVVGQDYGYTF. The DNA for the CDR3 is TGTGCCAGCTCACCACCTGTAGTGGGGCAAGACTATGGCTACACCTTC.

The chain uses TRBV5-1 and TRBJ1-3, with D perhaps TRBD1 (6 bases). Germline V gives CDR1 SGHRS, CDR2 YFSETQ. The germline V and J ends were trimmed by 4 bases and 2 bases, with 19 bases remaining between them. The CDR3 has 17 residues. In nucleotides, the CDR3 is TGCGCCAGCAGCGTTACAGGGTCCACAAGCACTGGAAACACCATATATTTT. This sequence encodes CASSVTGSTSTGNTIYF.

The chain uses TRBV29-1 and TRBJ2-1, with TRBD2 matching over 14 bases. J was trimmed by 6 bases and V by 4 bases; bases with no gene match: 5. Germline CDR1 reads SQVTM; CDR2 reads ANQGSEA. The CDR3 is 15 residues long. CDR3 loop: CSVAEGLAGVNEQFF. The CDR3 DNA reads as TGCAGCGTTGCCGAGGGACTAGCGGGAGTCAATGAGCAGTTCTTC.

The chain combines TRBV6-5 with TRBJ2-3; weak D call: TRBD2 (5 bases). Germline loops: CDR1 MNHEY, CDR2 SVGAGI. Deletions cut 0 bases from V and 0 bases from J, with 10 bases between. This CDR3 comprises 16 residues. In nucleotides, the CDR3 is TGTGCCAGCAGTTACTCCCCCCCGGGAAGCACAGATACGCAGTATTTT. Residues: CASSYSPPGSTDTQYF.

The genes are TRBV7-2 and TRBJ2-7, with 9 bases aligning to TRBD1. CDR1 and CDR2 (germline): SGHTA, FQGNSA. The ends lost 4 bases at V and 4 bases at J; junction bases unmatched: 5. This CDR3 contains 14 residues. The CDR3 DNA reads as TGTGCCAGCAGCTCGCAAGGACAGGGGTACGAGCAGTACTTC. It specifies CASSSQGQGYEQYF.

This chain joins TRBV24-1 and TRBJ1-5, with 10 bases matching TRBD1. The CDR3 is 15 residues long. V dropped 5 bases and J dropped 6; count of bases not matched to a gene: 6. From germline, CDR1 is KGHDR and CDR2 SFDVKD. CDR3 in amino acids: CATSGAGQGPQPQHF. In DNA, the CDR3 is TGTGCCACCAGTGGAGCGGGACAGGGGCCTCAGCCCCAGCATTTT.

The rearrangement joins TRBV6-2 or TRBV6-3 to TRBJ2-2, with D perhaps matching TRBD1 or TRBD2 (5 bases each). The CDR3 is 16 amino acids. V was shortened by 3 bases and J by 0 bases, with 11 bases between the two germline ends. Germline CDR1 is MNHEY and CDR2 is SVGEGT. As DNA, the CDR3 is TGTGCCAGCAGTTATAGGGGACCCCCGAACACCGGGGAGCTGTTTTTT. Amino acid sequence: CASSYRGPPNTGELFF.

The V gene is TRBV4-3, the J gene TRBJ1-2; D remains unclear. This CDR3 has 13 amino acids. V lost 0 bases and J 2 bases, leaving 4 bases between the germline ends. Per the germline V gene, CDR1 is LGHNA and CDR2 is YSLEER. The chain's CDR3 is CASSQDYNYGYTF. In DNA form, the CDR3 reads TGCGCCAGCAGCCAAGATTACAACTATGGCTACACCTTC.

Regarding this clone: Additional DNA sequences in this sample encode the identical CDR3. V and J are TRBV10-3 and TRBJ2-7; maybe TRBD2 (6 bases). The V gene lost 2 bases and the J gene lost 2 bases, with 7 bases spanning the gap. The CDR3 is 13 residues long. The germline V gene has CDR1 ENHRY and CDR2 SYGVKD. The CDR3 sequence: CAISEGRTYEQYF. In DNA form, the CDR3 reads TGTGCCATCAGTGAGGGGAGGACCTACGAGCAGTACTTC.

The chain joins TRBV7-9 to TRBJ2-1, with no clear D. This CDR3 has 13 amino acids. Germline values: CDR1 SEHNR, CDR2 FQNEAQ (reference sequence). The V gene lost 5 bases and the J gene lost 7 bases, with 12 bases spanning the gap. In nucleotides, the CDR3 is TGTGCCAGCAGCCCCTCGACGAGTAATGAGCAGTTCTTC. This gives the protein CASSPSTSNEQFF.

The chain employs TRBV6-6 and TRBJ2-4, with TRBD1 identical over 8 bases. V lost 7 bases to trimming and J lost 8 bases; unmatched junction nucleotides: 10. Looked up from germline, CDR1 is MNHNY and CDR2 is SVGAGI (reference sequence). The CDR3 length is 14 residues. The CDR3 nucleotides read TGTGCCAGCACCCTCGGACAGGGCTTGGACATTCAGTACTTC. Its protein product is CASTLGQGLDIQYF.

This clone is a singleton in its sample. J is TRBJ2-2 and V is TRBV5-1; 7 positions agree with TRBD1. This CDR3 is built from 14 residues. The V segment lost 0 bases and the J segment 7 bases; nucleotides outside the gene matches: 3. Germline V gives CDR1 SGHRS, CDR2 YFSETQ. The CDR3 DNA is TGCGCCAGCAGCTTGGAGGGGGCGGACGGGGAGCTGTTTTTT. Residues: CASSLEGADGELFF.

This clone was counted between two and nine times. The genes are TRBV7-2 and TRBJ1-5, with 7 bases matching TRBD1. The germline V gene has CDR1 SGHTA and CDR2 FQGNSA. This CDR3 has 16 amino acids. Losses at the gene ends were 1 base for V and 5 bases for J; bases not matched to a gene: 8. CDR3 loop: CASSLGAGGWDQPQHF. The CDR3 nucleotides read TGTGCCAGCAGCTTAGGTGCAGGGGGATGGGATCAGCCCCAGCATTTT.